This entry features one T cell receptor (beta chain) sequence. This clone was counted a few times. Its specific antigen is unknown. Base qualities are not at hand, and no much larger clone is one base apart. This record belongs to a study of graft-versus-host responses after intestinal transplantation (dated by TCRdb to the early 2020s). Broadly, across the study: Recipients received multivisceral, liver-intestinal, or isolated intestinal transplants. Every recipient was given anti-thymocyte globulin induction, followed by roughly 3 years of maintenance tacrolimus and steroids. Bulk TCR-beta CDR3 sequencing was used to track graft-versus-host and host-versus-graft alloreactive T cell clones in the graft, circulation and bone marrow after intestinal transplantation. To identify alloreactive clones, pre-transplant mixed lymphocyte reaction products were sequenced and compared with unstimulated pre-transplant donor and recipient T cells. The cohort enrolled 20 to 25 intestinal transplant recipients, one of whom was a retransplant, and a few patients without pretransplant specimens were excluded. Donor T cell macrochimerism was defined as a peak of at least 4% donor T cells among recipient peripheral blood mononuclear cells. Instead of going to the commercial service, samples from a few later patients were sequenced in-house on an Illumina MiSeq and processed with MiXCR.

Via the germline V gene (reference sequence), CDR1 is MNHEY and CDR2 SMNVEV. The CDR3 starts with the cysteine, ends with the phenylalanine, and has 15 residues. Solely the CDR3 DNA is kept, with 45 bases framed from the first base. The junction carries 11 bases between V and J, which are trimmed by 5 bases and 0 bases respectively. Broad study findings and their caveats: In the allografts of patients with donor T cell macrochimerism, GvH to HvG T cell clonal ratios were high. Peak levels of circulating GvH clones were associated with declines in HvG clones early after transplant. GvH clones turned up in recipient bone marrow, with some appearing earlier in ileal mucosa or blood, a pattern consistent with an intestinal mucosal origin. The conclusions were limited by the relatively low number and heterogeneity of the intestinal transplant patients.

Libraries were constructed by the immunoSEQ multiplex PCR assay. For most patients, genomic DNA was isolated with the Qiagen DNeasy Blood and Tissue Kit and shipped frozen to Adaptive Biotechnologies for TCR sequencing. Adaptive Biotechnologies carried out high-throughput TCR-beta CDR3 sequencing of genomic DNA for most patients. The original pipeline was this. TCR sequencing data for over 15 patients were retrieved from Adaptive's ImmunoSEQ software; three other patients were processed with MiXCR and VDJtools. To correct CD4 versus CD8 sorting errors, any sequence found in both subsets at a frequency ratio below 5:1 was removed. CDR3 nucleotide sequences shared between donor and recipient were removed because the origin of such sequences could not be assigned. To be classed as alloreactive, a clone needed at least 2-fold expansion over unstimulated cells and a minimum CFSE-low frequency of 0.002% (template counts) or 0.001% (read counts). A clone was considered mappable if detected in the sequenced pre-transplant spleen, lymph node, or MLR CFSE-low populations of the donor or recipient. The cumulative frequency of alloreactive clones was calculated as a percentage of all sequences, weighted by copy number. Held by TCRdb, this immuneACCESS table contains in-frame sequences only and omits some clones. Under half of the omission traces to an unresolved V gene where checked; the cause of the rest is unknown. The DNA gave D and trimming, while V, J and clone size come from that table. The sample includes 90,000 to 150,000 clones, with about 95% observed a single time. The ten largest clones capture 3% to 3.5% of the sample.

Taken with the paper, the label for time point translates to: cells obtained before transplantation from donor or recipient. CD3+CD4+ and CD3+CD8+ populations were FACS-sorted from unstimulated pre-transplant donor and recipient cells taken from spleen or lymph nodes. The specimen was unstimulated CD8+ T cells sorted from spleen or lymph node cells, collected before intestinal transplant. The chain is encoded by TRBV27 joined to TRBJ1-3; TRBD1 is possibly the D segment (6 matching bases). The sequence derives from a human donor who received an intestinal transplant. The CDR3 protein: CASSLDSASGNTIYF. At the DNA level, the sequence is TGTGCCAGCAGTCTGGACAGTGCCTCTGGAAACACCATATATTTT.